The rows below give T cell receptor beta chains drawn from one sample of a study of patients and donors after allogeneic stem cell transplantation. TCRdb independently ran MiXCR on the RT-PCR reads; one entry per CDR3 protein. There are hundreds of thousands of distinct CDR3 sequences in the sample; around 16% occur only once, and roughly 7.2% lies in the top ten. Sequenced sample: blood, either unsorted or a sorted T cell fraction (not recorded which). Every receptor here comes from a human donor who was either an allogeneic HSCT recipient or a stem cell or donor lymphocyte infusion donor (not recorded which). It is not recorded whose cells these are; they may come from a transplant donor. Both conserved end residues are part of each CDR3. Fields, in order: J gene, clone size, D gene, V gene, CDR3 DNA, CDR3 protein. The D gene is left open where the match is weak. Clone sizes are given selectively: once, few, many, or a class where the clone is expanded.

TRBJ1-1,few,.,TRBV29-1,TGCAGGCCCGACCCATGGGGGAACACTGAAGCTTTCTTT,CRPDPWGNTEAFF
TRBJ2-7,.,TRBD2,TRBV20-1,TGCAGTGCTAGAGTCCCGGGACTAGCGGGAGACGAGCAGTACTTC,CSARVPGLAGDEQYF
TRBJ1-6,.,.,TRBV21-1,TGTGCCAGCAGCAAAGCTGGGACAGGCTTTATCGAGTATAATTCACCCCTCCACTTT,CASSKAGTGFIEYNSPLHF
TRBJ2-3,.,TRBD1,TRBV5-1,TGCGCCAGCAGCTTGGCCAGAGGGGGCCCAGATACGCAGTATTTT,CASSLARGGPDTQYF
TRBJ2-3,few,TRBD2,TRBV24-1,TGTGCCACCAGTGAGGGTACTAGCGGGAGCACAGATACGCAGTATTTT,CATSEGTSGSTDTQYF
TRBJ2-4,.,.,TRBV9,TGTGCCAGCAGCGTAGTAGGATTTGGTGACATTCAGTACTTC,CASSVVGFGDIQYF
TRBJ1-4,few,.,TRBV6-5,TGTGCCAGCAGTTACTTGGACAGCGAAAAACTGTTTTTT,CASSYLDSEKLFF
TRBJ2-3,.,TRBD2,TRBV18,TGTGCCAGCTCACCCAGGACTAGTAGCACAGATACGCAGTATTTT,CASSPRTSSTDTQYF
TRBJ1-1,.,TRBD1,TRBV25-1,TGTGCCAGCAGTGACCTAGGACAGGGCATTAACACTGAAGCTTTCTTT,CASSDLGQGINTEAFF
TRBJ2-7,few,.,TRBV10-2,TGCGCCAGCCGGGAAGCTAAGCTGAGGGAGCAGTACTTC,CASREAKLREQYF
TRBJ2-5,.,.,TRBV7-9,TGTGCCAGCAGGGAGTTGGGTGAGCGATTCCAAGAGACCCAGTACTTC,CASRELGERFQETQYF
TRBJ1-6,.,.,TRBV12-3/TRBV12-4,TGTGCCACCGCCCCGGGACTCTATAATTCACCCCTCCACTTT,CATAPGLYNSPLHF
TRBJ2-5,many,TRBD2,TRBV4-1,TGCGCCAGCAGCCAAGATTGGGGACTAGATGAGACCCAGTACTTC,CASSQDWGLDETQYF
TRBJ2-4,.,.,TRBV27,TGTGCCAGCAGCATGGGTATACGGGGGCCAGGAAACATTCAGTACTTC,CASSMGIRGPGNIQYF
TRBJ2-2,many,.,TRBV6-5,TGTGCCAGCAGTCTTTCCCTCGGGGAGCTGTTTTTT,CASSLSLGELFF
TRBJ2-1,.,.,TRBV6-1,TGTGCCAGTACCCGGACAGCGAGTAGCTCCTACAATGAGCAGTTCTTC,CASTRTASSSYNEQFF
TRBJ2-3,few,.,TRBV2,TGTGCCAGCAGTGCTCAGACGTACCGGGACAAAGGGGCAGATACGCAGTATTTT,CASSAQTYRDKGADTQYF
TRBJ2-5,few,.,TRBV5-6,TGTGCCAGCAGGTCGGGACTTCTTCAAGAGACCCAGTACTTC,CASRSGLLQETQYF
TRBJ2-2,.,TRBD2,TRBV6-2/TRBV6-3,TGTGCCAGCAGTACTACTAGCGGGGGATACACCGGGGAGCTGTTTTTT,CASSTTSGGYTGELFF
TRBJ1-2,.,.,TRBV5-1,TGCGCCAGCAGCTTCCTTTCATGGGGGGCAGAAGGCTACACCTTC,CASSFLSWGAEGYTF
TRBJ1-1,few,.,TRBV4-3,TGCGCCAGCAGCCAAGACGGAGCCAGAACTGAAGCTTTCTTT,CASSQDGARTEAFF
TRBJ1-1,many,.,TRBV4-2,TGTGCCAGCAGCCAGGTCCTTCGGGGGGGTGAAGCTTTCTTT,CASSQVLRGGEAFF
TRBJ2-3,.,TRBD1,TRBV19,TGTGCCAGTCAGAGGACAGGCGGAGCTCTCACAGATACGCAGTATTTT,CASQRTGGALTDTQYF
TRBJ2-1,many,TRBD2,TRBV10-3,TGTGCCATCAGGGAACTAGCGGGGGGTTCCAATGAGCAGTTCTTC,CAIRELAGGSNEQFF
TRBJ2-1,few,.,TRBV6-5,TGTGCCAGCAGTTCCCGGGTTGAGCAGTTCTTC,CASSSRVEQFF
TRBJ2-3,.,TRBD2,TRBV4-1,TGCGCCAGCAGCCAAGATCGGGCGGGACTAGCCGCAGATACGCAGTATTTT,CASSQDRAGLAADTQYF
TRBJ2-3,many,TRBD1,TRBV4-3,TGCGCCAGCAGCTTCAAAACAGGGGGCGCCTCAGATACGCAGTATTTT,CASSFKTGGASDTQYF
TRBJ2-1,many,TRBD2,TRBV12-3/TRBV12-4,TGTGCCAGCAGTTTCGGGACTAGCGGGAGGGCCGGCTACAATGAGCAGTTCTTC,CASSFGTSGRAGYNEQFF
TRBJ2-4,many,.,TRBV6-2/TRBV6-3,TGTGCCAGCACGGGGAAAAACATTCAGTACTTC,CASTGKNIQYF
TRBJ1-4,.,TRBD1,TRBV12-3/TRBV12-4,TGTGCCAGCAGAGGACAGGGGGGAAAACTGTTTTTT,CASRGQGGKLFF
TRBJ1-1,.,.,TRBV7-3,TGTGCCAGCAGCTTTTACAGGGACACTGAAGCTTTCTTT,CASSFYRDTEAFF
TRBJ2-5,few,.,TRBV12-3/TRBV12-4,TGTGCCAGCAGTTTTAGGCCAGCGGAGTACCAAGAGACCCAGTACTTC,CASSFRPAEYQETQYF
TRBJ1-5,few,.,TRBV5-5,TGTGCCAGCAGCTCTCGGGACAATCAGCCCCAGCATTTT,CASSSRDNQPQHF
TRBJ2-7,few,TRBD1,TRBV5-1,TGCGCCAGCAGCATAACAGGGGTCCGGGTTGCATACGAGCAGTACTTC,CASSITGVRVAYEQYF
TRBJ1-5,.,.,TRBV6-5,TGTGCCAGCGGGGAGCGACAGCCCCAGCATTTT,CASGERQPQHF
TRBJ2-7,few,.,TRBV20-1,TGCAGTGCTGGCCGGGCGACAAGATTCTACGAGCAGTACTTC,CSAGRATRFYEQYF
TRBJ2-7,.,TRBD1,TRBV9,TGTGCCAGCAGCGCAGGGGGAGCCTACTACGAGCAGTACTTC,CASSAGGAYYEQYF
TRBJ1-1,few,.,TRBV2,TGTGCCAGCAGTGAAACAGGTTGGAGCACTGAAGCTTTCTTT,CASSETGWSTEAFF
TRBJ2-5,.,.,TRBV4-2,TGTGCCAGCAGCCAAGATCCCCGCAGGCAAGAGACCCAGTACTTC,CASSQDPRRQETQYF
TRBJ2-7,.,TRBD1,TRBV20-1,TGCAGTGCTAGAGATCCAATACAGGGGTCCTACGAGCAGTACTTC,CSARDPIQGSYEQYF
TRBJ1-1,few,.,TRBV29-1,TGCAGCGCTGAACCTCCGGGACGGTGGTCCACTGAAGCTTTCTTT,CSAEPPGRWSTEAFF
TRBJ2-3,.,.,TRBV27,TGTGCCAGCAGGGACCGGGACATTCAGAAGTTAGATACGCAGTATTTT,CASRDRDIQKLDTQYF
TRBJ2-7,few,TRBD2,TRBV2,TGTGCCGCCAGTGGGCCCCCGGGACTAGGCTACGAGCAGTACTTC,CAASGPPGLGYEQYF
TRBJ1-4,once,TRBD1,TRBV10-3,TGTGCCATCAGTGTGAGTGACAGGGCAGAACTGTTTTTT,CAISVSDRAELFF
TRBJ2-7,few,TRBD2,TRBV10-3,TGTGCCATCAGTGAGTCCCCGGGAGGTCCTCCCTACGAGCAGTACTTC,CAISESPGGPPYEQYF
TRBJ2-7,.,.,TRBV5-5,TGTGCCAGCAGCCCAGCGCCCCACTACGAGCAGTACTTC,CASSPAPHYEQYF
TRBJ2-4,.,.,TRBV7-8,TGTGCCAGCAGCTTAGGGCCAGGCCGAGCCAAAAACATTCAGTACTTC,CASSLGPGRAKNIQYF
TRBJ2-1,many,.,TRBV10-3,TGTGCCATCAGTGAGTCGAGTCCGGGAAATGTAAACGTCAATGAGCAGTTCTTC,CAISESSPGNVNVNEQFF
TRBJ2-2,few,.,TRBV9,TGTGCCAGCAGCGTACGGGGAGGGGGCACCGGGGAGCTGTTTTTT,CASSVRGGGTGELFF
TRBJ1-1,.,.,TRBV28,TGTGCCAGCAGTTGTTCCTGGAACACCACGAACACTGAAGCTTTCTTT,CASSCSWNTTNTEAFF
TRBJ2-7,.,TRBD2,TRBV13,TGTGCCAGCAGCTTCGTAGCGGGGGACTCCTACGAGCAGTACTTC,CASSFVAGDSYEQYF
TRBJ2-1,.,TRBD1,TRBV9,TGTGCCAGCAGCGTCCAGGGGGCGGGCAATGAGCAGTTCTTC,CASSVQGAGNEQFF
TRBJ2-7,few,.,TRBV20-1,TGCAGTGCCTCACCGATTACCAACACCATCTCCTACGAGCAGTACTTC,CSASPITNTISYEQYF
TRBJ2-4,many,TRBD1,TRBV5-1,TGCGCCAGCAGCGACCAAGGACAGGGTTGGAACATTCAGTACTTC,CASSDQGQGWNIQYF
TRBJ2-2,.,.,TRBV4-3,TGCGCCAGCAGGAAAAGGGGCGAAATGAACACCGGGGAGCTGTTTTTT,CASRKRGEMNTGELFF